Presented here are 10 T cell receptor beta chains from one specimen sequenced in a study of cytomegalovirus exposure and HLA in healthy donors. Clones were read by immunoSEQ multiplex PCR, and TCRdb kept only the in-frame ones, dropping some. This sample has tens of thousands of clones, with 91% found just once. Sequencing used PBMCs. The source is a young man in good health and CMV-seronegative.

The chain carries TRBV5-6 and TRBJ1-1, with 8 bases identical to TRBD1. The CDR3 length is 13 residues. The V gene's germline CDR1 is SGHDT and CDR2 YYEEEE. With V trimmed by 3 bases and J by 4 bases, 2 bases remained unmatched. The CDR3 sequence: CASSYDRGTEAFF. The CDR3 DNA reads TGTGCCAGCAGCTACGACAGGGGCACTGAAGCTTTCTTT.

V gene TRBV5-4 combines with J gene TRBJ1-1, with D hard to call. The CDR3 length is 12 residues. V shed 0 bases and J shed 5 bases, with 5 bases lying between them. Germline CDR1 and CDR2: SGHNT and YYREEE (reference sequence). DNA for the CDR3: TGTGCCAGCAGCTTGGGGAGGACTGAAGCTTTCTTT. Amino acid sequence: CASSLGRTEAFF.

The chain links TRBV7-2 to TRBJ2-7, with D maybe TRBD1 (5 bases). Germline V lookup: CDR1 SGHTA, CDR2 FQGNSA. With 2 bases removed from V and 7 bases from J, the gap between germline ends came to 12 bases. CDR3 length: 13 residues. The chain's CDR3 is CASSLSGAGEQYF. The CDR3 DNA follows: TGTGCCAGCAGCTTATCTGGGGCCGGGGAGCAGTACTTC.

This rearrangement joins TRBV7-2 to TRBJ2-4; 11 bases map to TRBD2. The trim removed 7 bases at V and 2 bases at J, leaving 7 bases unmatched. The CDR3 spans 16 residues. Germline V lookup: CDR1 SGHTA, CDR2 FQGNSA. The CDR3 region has the DNA TGTGCCAGCACTCCACTAGCGGGAGTAACCAAAAACATTCAGTACTTC. Translated: CASTPLAGVTKNIQYF.

The chain has TRBV7-9 and TRBJ2-3; 7 bases fit TRBD2. The CDR3 is 16 amino acids. CDR1 SEHNR and CDR2 FQNEAQ come from the germline V gene (reference sequence). Unmatched junction bases numbered 5, after V lost 2 bases and J lost 0 bases. CDR3 sequence: CASSLFGLGSTDTQYF. The CDR3 region has the DNA TGTGCCAGCAGCTTATTCGGACTAGGGAGCACAGATACGCAGTATTTT.

The chain recombines TRBV4-1 with TRBJ2-5; 12 bases are a match to TRBD1. Germline loops: CDR1 MGHRA, CDR2 YSYEKL. The ends lost 3 bases at V and 5 bases at J; junction bases unmatched: 10. The CDR3 loop spans 17 amino acids. The CDR3 DNA sequence: TGCGCCAGCAGCCATTCACGGGGACAGGGGGCGGGGGAGACCCAGTACTTC. This gives the protein CASSHSRGQGAGETQYF.

This chain links TRBV15 with TRBJ2-7, with unresolved D. The CDR3 totals 14 residues. V lost 0 bases and J 3 bases, leaving 9 bases between the germline ends. Germline V gene sequence: CDR1 LNHNV, CDR2 YYDKDF (reference sequence). The DNA for the CDR3 is TGTGCCACCAGCAGAGATCGGAGTAGCTACGAGCAGTACTTC. Its translation: CATSRDRSSYEQYF.

This chain connects TRBV7-9 to TRBJ1-1; TRBD1 agrees at 7 bases. This CDR3 contains 15 residues. Germline trimming cut 1 base from V and 0 bases from J; bases unmatched to any gene: 2. Germline V lookup: CDR1 SEHNR, CDR2 FQNEAQ (reference sequence). This chain's CDR3 is CASSLGQGLNTEAFF. The CDR3 DNA follows: TGTGCCAGCAGCTTAGGACAGGGCCTGAACACTGAAGCTTTCTTT.

The V and J genes are TRBV30 and TRBJ2-1; 7 bases are shared with TRBD2. The CDR3 is 15 amino acids. Germline values: CDR1 GTSNPN, CDR2 SVGIG (reference sequence). Trimming at V came to 4 bases and at J to 0 bases, leaving 6 bases not matched to a gene. CDR3 in DNA: TGTGCCTGGACCCTACTAGCGCACTCCTACAATGAGCAGTTCTTC. This translates into CAWTLLAHSYNEQFF.

The rearrangement joins TRBV28 to TRBJ2-5; D uncertain. This CDR3 is built from 13 residues. V gave up 6 bases and J gave up 10 bases, with 18 bases separating them. Germline CDR1 is MDHEN and CDR2 is SYDVKM. The CDR3 sequence: CASSPRVELIQYF. CDR3 bases: TGTGCCAGCAGCCCCCGCGTTGAGCTGATCCAGTACTTC.